Below, 20 T cell receptor beta chains from the same sample are listed, as sequenced in a study of CD8 T cells in ankylosing spondylitis. Study-wide findings and caveats: One TCR beta motif, made up of roughly eight highly homologous variants, appeared characteristic of ankylosing spondylitis blood.

A single record per CDR3 protein comes from TCRdb applying MiXCR to the 5' RACE reads. The table includes a few hundred thousand distinct CDR3 sequences, approximately 8% detected once. For these receptors, no antigen is known. What was sequenced was blood, either unsorted or a sorted T cell fraction (not recorded which). Receptors originate from a male donor with ankylosing spondylitis.

The rearrangement joins TRBV9 to TRBJ2-7; TRBD2 matches 7 bases. V lost 0 bases, J lost 4 bases, and 13 bases stayed unmatched. Germline CDR1 is SGDLS and CDR2 is YYNGEE. CDR3 length equals 17 residues. DNA of the CDR3: TGTGCCAGCAGCGTAGGCGGTAGGGCGGGAGATGGGTACGAGCAGTACTTC. This gives the protein CASSVGGRAGDGYEQYF.

This chain joins TRBV4-2 and TRBJ2-4; D may be TRBD1 or TRBD2 (5 bases each). Deletions cut 3 bases from V and 6 bases from J, with 18 bases between. Germline values: CDR1 LGHNA, CDR2 YNFKEQ. The CDR3 runs 16 residues. CDR3 in DNA: TGTGCCAGCAGCCAGGCCGGGACGGTGCCCATAAACATTCAGTACTTC. Encoded protein: CASSQAGTVPINIQYF.

This clonotype was observed a handful of times. This rearrangement joins TRBV7-8 to TRBJ2-2, with 7 bases that match TRBD2. With 5 bases clipped from V and 4 bases from J, the junction kept 13 bases outside the gene matches. The CDR3 extends over 17 amino acids. Per germline, CDR1 SGHVS and CDR2 FQNEAQ. DNA of the CDR3: TGTGCCAGCAGCACTTTTAGACGGGAGGTCGGCACCGGGGAGCTGTTTTTT. Amino acids: CASSTFRREVGTGELFF.

The chain joins TRBV18 to TRBJ2-2; D unresolved. Trimming removed 1 base at V and 2 bases at J, with 11 bases between. CDR1 and CDR2 from the germline V gene are KGHSH and LQKENI. The length of the CDR3 is 16 residues. CDR3 protein: CASSPLPTANTGELFF. In DNA form, the CDR3 reads TGTGCCAGCTCACCACTTCCGACGGCTAACACCGGGGAGCTGTTTTTT.

This clonotype was observed a handful of times. The chain recombines TRBV6-2 or TRBV6-3 with TRBJ2-2, with D perhaps TRBD1 or TRBD2 (7 bases each). Per the germline V gene, CDR1 is MNHEY and CDR2 is SVGEGT. Trimming left V 4 bases short and J 0 bases short, with 24 bases between. CDR3 length: 20 residues. CDR3 amino acids: CASSSGGRAGAGTNTGELFF. In DNA, the CDR3 is TGTGCCAGCAGTTCAGGGGGGAGGGCCGGGGCTGGTACGAACACCGGGGAGCTGTTTTTT.

Only a few counts were recorded for this clonotype. V and J are TRBV6-2 or TRBV6-3 and TRBJ1-1, with D maybe TRBD1 (5 bases). Germline lookup yields CDR1 MNHEY and CDR2 SVGEGT. CDR3 length equals 15 residues. V shed 0 bases and J shed 0 bases, with 8 bases lying between them. CDR3 bases: TGTGCCAGCAGTTACTCGCGGGGGGTGAACACTGAAGCTTTCTTT. It is translated as CASSYSRGVNTEAFF.

A few counts support this clonotype. The rearrangement joins TRBV30 to TRBJ2-7; D remains unclear. Germline lookup yields CDR1 GTSNPN and CDR2 SVGIG (reference sequence). The ends were cut back, 0 bases at V and 9 bases at J, with 15 bases in the middle. This CDR3 comprises 13 residues. The chain's CDR3 is CAWSVLGPVGQYF. The CDR3, as DNA: TGTGCCTGGAGTGTACTCGGCCCCGTTGGGCAGTACTTC.

This clonotype was detected many times. The V and J genes are TRBV2 and TRBJ2-7; 8 bases match TRBD1. CDR1 is SNHLY, CDR2 FYNNEI, per germline. With V trimmed by 3 bases and J by 5 bases, 3 bases remained unmatched. The CDR3 has 13 residues. This CDR3 is CASSEDRVDEQYF. The CDR3 nucleotides read TGTGCCAGCAGTGAGGACAGGGTCGACGAGCAGTACTTC.

This clonotype was counted ten times or more. V is TRBV27 and J is TRBJ2-7; D possibly corresponds to TRBD1 (5 bases). The V gene's germline CDR1 is MNHEY and CDR2 SMNVEV (reference sequence). The CDR3 is made up of 13 amino acids. Trimming left V 3 bases short and J 1 base short, with 7 bases between. This chain's CDR3 is CASSFDRSYEQYF. CDR3 in DNA: TGTGCCAGCAGTTTCGACAGATCCTACGAGCAGTACTTC.

This clonotype was detected ten times or more. The chain carries TRBV7-9 and TRBJ2-1; D uncertain. V gave up 6 bases and J gave up 10 bases, with 13 bases separating them. The CDR3 length is 12 residues. Per the germline V gene, CDR1 is SEHNR and CDR2 is FQNEAQ (reference sequence). CDR3 in DNA: TGTGCCAGCAGTTCGACGCTTTACGAGCAGTTCTTC. Translation: CASSSTLYEQFF.

This sequence joins TRBV5-1 and TRBJ2-2; D uncertain. V shed 0 bases and J shed 4 bases, with 7 bases lying between them. The CDR3 consists of 14 residues. Per germline, CDR1 SGHRS and CDR2 YFSETQ. The CDR3 protein is CASSLVLRTGELFF. The CDR3 DNA reads as TGCGCCAGCAGCTTGGTCCTCCGCACCGGGGAGCTGTTTTTT.

The CDR3 region is CSVEKGHQTQYF. The CDR3 coding sequence is TGCAGCGTTGAGAAGGGCCACCAGACCCAGTACTTC. The chain uses TRBV29-1 and TRBJ2-5; no firm D call. There are 12 residues in the CDR3. Germline V gene sequence: CDR1 SQVTM, CDR2 ANQGSEA. The V gene lost 3 bases and the J gene lost 6 bases, with 11 bases spanning the gap.

This clonotype was counted a few times. The chain links TRBV29-1 to TRBJ1-2; D may be TRBD1 (6 bases). This CDR3 spans 13 amino acids. Germline V gives CDR1 SQVTM, CDR2 ANQGSEA. Between the trimmed V and J ends, which lost 4 bases and 6 bases, there was a span of 15 bases. This CDR3 is CSVGPRGADGYTF. The DNA for the CDR3 is TGCAGCGTTGGTCCTAGGGGGGCAGATGGCTACACCTTC.

This clonotype was observed a few times. V gene TRBV25-1 combines with J gene TRBJ1-5; D is perhaps TRBD1 (5 bases). The CDR3 consists of 14 residues. Germline V CDR1 and CDR2: MGHDK, SYGVNS. Trimming removed 3 bases at V and 5 bases at J, with 11 bases between. The CDR3 here is CASSDRADYQPQHF. The CDR3 nucleotides read TGTGCCAGCAGTGACAGGGCTGACTATCAGCCCCAGCATTTT.

This chain connects TRBV7-9 to TRBJ2-7; tentative D call: TRBD2 (6 bases). CDR1 SEHNR and CDR2 FQNEAQ come from the germline V gene (reference sequence). The CDR3 extends over 13 amino acids. The ends were cut back, 4 bases at V and 1 base at J, with 8 bases in the middle. The CDR3 sequence is CASSSGDSYEQYF. Here the CDR3 DNA reads TGTGCCAGCAGCTCGGGAGATTCCTACGAGCAGTACTTC.

This clonotype was observed a handful of times. The chain joins TRBV7-2 to TRBJ1-5; no firm D call. CDR3 size: 12 residues. Trimming removed 0 bases from V and 7 bases from J, with 4 bases in between. The germline gives CDR1 SGHTA, CDR2 FQGNSA. The CDR3 region is CASSLADQPQHF. For the CDR3, the DNA is TGTGCCAGCAGCTTAGCGGACCAGCCCCAGCATTTT.

This clonotype was seen only a few times. V is TRBV9 and J is TRBJ2-2; 13 nucleotides line up with TRBD2. Germline loops: CDR1 SGDLS, CDR2 YYNGEE. Germline trimming cut 3 bases from V and 8 bases from J; bases unmatched to any gene: 10. The CDR3 covers 17 residues. In DNA, the CDR3 is TGTGCCAGCAGCGAGTCCTACGGGACTAGCGGGAAGGGGGAGCTGTTTTTT. Translated, it gives CASSESYGTSGKGELFF.

This clonotype was counted a few times. V is TRBV11-3 and J is TRBJ2-1; D not resolved. Trimming pared 2 bases from V and 7 bases from J, leaving 12 bases between. There are 14 residues in the CDR3. The germline V gene encodes CDR1 SGHNT and CDR2 YENEEA. CDR3 sequence reads: CASSLNNPENEQFF. CDR3 in DNA: TGTGCCAGCAGCTTAAACAACCCGGAAAATGAGCAGTTCTTC.

This clonotype was seen many times. The V gene is TRBV9, the J gene TRBJ2-7; no firm D call. Trimming removed 3 bases at V and 7 bases at J, with 11 bases between. Germline V gives CDR1 SGDLS, CDR2 YYNGEE. This CDR3 has 12 residues. CDR3 nucleotides: TGTGCCAGCAGCGGTGTCAGGAATGAGCAGTACTTC. This encodes CASSGVRNEQYF.

This clonotype was seen at least ten times. The chain combines TRBV20-1 with TRBJ2-1; 7 nucleotides agree with TRBD1. Germline CDR1 reads DFQATT; CDR2 reads SNEGSKA (reference sequence). The length of the CDR3 is 15 residues. V was clipped by 4 bases and J by 2 bases; unmatched bases: 8. This chain's CDR3 is CSAKDRRLTYNEQFF. The CDR3 nucleotides read TGCAGTGCTAAGGACAGGAGATTAACCTACAATGAGCAGTTCTTC.